This T cell receptor beta chain was captured in a study of blood T cell repertoires in COVID-19. V lost 5 bases and J 8 bases, leaving 10 bases between the germline ends. This CDR3 has 13 amino acids. The V gene's germline CDR1 is SEHNR and CDR2 FQNEAQ (reference sequence). Clones were read by immunoSEQ multiplex PCR, and TCRdb kept only the in-frame ones, dropping some. The table lists some 240,000 clones, approximately 84% of them singletons. The sequenced sample consisted of PBMCs or T cells enriched from blood (not recorded which). This sequence was found in a woman aged 40 to 50 with acute COVID-19. The rearrangement joins TRBV7-9 to TRBJ1-6, with D perhaps TRBD1 (5 bases). For the CDR3, the DNA is TGTGCCAGCAGCATCTCGGGGGATTCACCCCTCCACTTT. This translates into CASSISGDSPLHF.